The rows below give T cell receptor beta chains drawn from one sample of a study of cytomegalovirus exposure and HLA in healthy donors. Produced via immunoSEQ multiplex PCR; TCRdb's table is partial and in-frame only. This table holds 90,000 to 130,000 clones, around 87% found once. The sequencing sample was made of PBMCs. Receptor source: a woman between 25 and 40 years old in good health and CMV-seropositive. The CDR3 runs from the conserved cysteine through the conserved F or W. D genes are given only for firm matches.

j_call d_call v_call cdr3_length cdr3_aa cdr3_nt
TRBJ2-7 TRBD1 TRBV11-3 15 CASSLVEGTVDEQYF TGTGCCAGCAGCTTAGTAGAGGGGACAGTAGACGAGCAGTACTTC
TRBJ2-3 TRBD2 TRBV6-1 14 CASRERGSTDTQYF TGTGCCAGCAGGGAGCGGGGGTCGACAGATACGCAGTATTTT
TRBJ2-7 TRBD1 TRBV30 13 CAWSVGQGREQYF TGTGCCTGGAGTGTTGGACAGGGGAGAGAGCAGTACTTC
TRBJ2-3 - TRBV5-8 11 CASSSRDTQYF TGTGCCAGCAGCTCCCGGGATACGCAGTATTTT
TRBJ2-3 - TRBV10-3 13 CAISVGGTDTQYF TGTGCCATCAGTGTAGGCGGGACAGATACGCAGTATTTT
TRBJ1-1 - TRBV6-5 15 CASRGGAVQNTEAFF TGTGCCAGCCGGGGGGGGGCCGTACAAAACACTGAAGCTTTCTTT
TRBJ2-3 - TRBV7-9 15 CASSFGPTGLDTQYF TGTGCCAGCAGCTTCGGGCCCACCGGACTAGATACGCAGTATTTT
TRBJ1-3 TRBD1 TRBV4-2 18 CASSQGRGGQGHLNTIYF TGTGCCAGCAGCCAGGGCCGTGGGGGACAGGGGCATTTAAACACCATATATTTT
TRBJ2-3 TRBD2 TRBV6-4 15 CASSETSGGTDTQYF TGTGCCAGCAGTGAGACTAGCGGGGGCACAGATACGCAGTATTTT
TRBJ2-7 - TRBV19 12 CASRGGPYEQYF TGTGCCTCCCGCGGGGGCCCCTACGAGCAGTACTTC
TRBJ2-3 - TRBV7-3 15 CASSLGRGSTDTQYF TGTGCCAGCAGCTTGGGACGGGGGTCCACAGATACGCAGTATTTT
TRBJ2-5 TRBD1 TRBV15 14 CATSRDRAQETQYF TGTGCCACCAGCAGGGACAGGGCGCAAGAGACCCAGTACTTC
TRBJ1-2 - TRBV12-5 16 CASGLVVAGIAYGYTF TGTGCTAGTGGTTTGGTAGTTGCAGGGATAGCATACGGCTACACCTTC
TRBJ2-1 - TRBV7-2 15 CASSPTDFPYNEQFF TGTGCCAGCAGCCCCACCGACTTTCCATACAATGAGCAGTTCTTC
TRBJ2-5 - TRBV11-2 14 CASSLGPKRETQYF TGTGCCAGCAGCTTAGGCCCCAAACGGGAGACCCAGTACTTC
TRBJ2-1 TRBD2 TRBV7-2 15 CASSRIGTSVNEQFF TGTGCCAGCAGCAGAATAGGGACTAGCGTTAACGAGCAGTTCTTC
TRBJ2-5 TRBD2 TRBV29-1 14 CSVSPGAGGETQYF TGCAGCGTTTCGCCGGGGGCGGGGGGAGAGACCCAGTACTTC
TRBJ2-7 TRBD1 TRBV4-3 15 CASSQEGQGSYEQYF TGCGCCAGCAGCCAAGAGGGACAGGGGTCCTACGAGCAGTACTTC
TRBJ2-1 - TRBV7-2 14 CASSLAAGANEQFF TGTGCCAGCAGCTTAGCGGCAGGGGCCAATGAGCAGTTCTTC
TRBJ2-1 TRBD2 TRBV9 17 CASSGAPGLAGVVEQFF TGTGCCAGCAGCGGCGCTCCGGGACTAGCGGGAGTGGTTGAGCAGTTCTTC
TRBJ2-7 - TRBV2 13 CASKDFTSYEQYF TGTGCCAGCAAGGACTTTACATCCTACGAGCAGTACTTC
TRBJ1-2 - TRBV28 17 CASSPQDSPEVSDGYTF TGTGCCAGCAGTCCTCAAGACTCGCCGGAGGTTTCGGATGGCTACACCTTC
TRBJ1-6 - TRBV6-1 14 CASSVGGIGSPLHF TGTGCCAGCAGTGTCGGGGGTATAGGGTCACCCCTCCACTTT
TRBJ1-5 TRBD1 TRBV27 13 CASAGGGNQPQHF TGTGCCAGCGCAGGGGGAGGCAATCAGCCCCAGCATTTT